The entry below describes one TCR beta chain. The target antigen is unknown. This specimen belongs to a study of spatial heterogeneity in lung cancer. Overall study context: Within raw reads, each unique TCR and UMI combination appeared on average more than ten times.

General study points: Follow-up blood showed ubiquitous expanded tumor TCRs less than blood at resection did.

Time point given: sample taken at primary tumor resection. Unsorted samples of tumor, nontumor lung or frozen PBMC had their whole RNA sequenced. From the 5' RACE reads, TCRdb called clonotypes with MiXCR, one entry per CDR3 protein. The sample has tens of thousands of distinct CDR3 sequences, over 9.5% seen once. Trimming stripped 2 bases from V and 5 bases from J, with 10 bases between. The CDR3 consists of 13 residues. The germline gives CDR1 SQVTM, CDR2 ANQGSEA. The receptor comes from a male donor with early-stage non-small cell lung cancer. V usage is TRBV29-1 and J usage is TRBJ2-4; D gene unclear. Sequencing was performed on PBMCs, taken at surgery. CDR3 bases: TGCAGCGTTGAAACGATGCCAGAAAACATTCAGTACTTC. Translated, it gives CSVETMPENIQYF.